This T cell receptor beta chain comes out of a study of blood T cell repertoires in COVID-19. Study overall: The study drew acute and convalescent COVID-19 samples from the United States, Italy and Spain. In each case, the material was cDNA or gDNA derived from T cells, B-cell-depleted T cells, or PBMCs.

Original processing notes: Estimation of nucleated cell counts was performed using reference gene primer amplification. Sequencing was performed with immunoSEQ multiplex PCR; in TCRdb, only in-frame clones are kept and a portion is missing. V, J and clone size were drawn from that table, and D and trimming were deduced from the DNA. There are fewer than 200,000 clones in the sample; about four fifths occur only once, and more than 5.5% lies in the top ten. V was clipped by 4 bases and J by 10 bases; unmatched bases: 10. The CDR3 covers 15 residues. Germline V gives CDR1 MNHEY, CDR2 SVGAGI. The sequenced sample was peripheral blood. The receptor comes from a human donor in a cohort sampled during active COVID-19. The J gene is TRBJ1-1, the V gene TRBV6-5, with 12 positions matching TRBD1. CDR3 sequence (DNA): TGTGCCAGCAGTTCTCCCGGGACAGGGGGCAAATCAGCTTTCTTT. Its translation: CASSSPGTGGKSAFF.